The following is a T cell receptor (beta chain) sequence with its context. No antigen is known for it. The data are from a study of OX40 agonist ivuxolimab in advanced cancers. Study-wide background: Every 2 weeks, patients received ivuxolimab intravenously, dosed at 0.01 to 10 mg/kg. Findings of the study overall: Patients who responded partially at 0.1-3.0 mg/kg showed clonal expansion ranking among the lowest.

Assay: immunoSEQ multiplex PCR; the TCRdb copy retains only in-frame clones and omits some. The data contain 65,000 to 95,000 clones, approximately 94% of them singletons. Trimming pared 7 bases from V and 6 bases from J, leaving 15 bases between. CDR3 length: 14 amino acids. Per the germline V gene, CDR1 is SGHAT and CDR2 is FQNNGV. The receptor comes from an adult with an advanced solid tumor such as melanoma, head and neck, liver or kidney cancer. The rearrangement links TRBV11-2 to TRBJ2-2, with TRBD1 as a possible D gene (5 bases). Here the sequenced sample was CD4+ or CD8+ T cells sorted from blood, taken in a trial of the OX40 agonist ivuxolimab. The CDR3 DNA is TGTGCCAGCACCCCTTCCGTGGGGCCCGGGGAGCTGTTTTTT. It codes for CASTPSVGPGELFF.